Reported below is one TCR beta chain. Its antigen remains unidentified. This entry is derived from a study of cytomegalovirus exposure and HLA in healthy donors. V dropped 5 bases and J dropped 2 bases, with 16 bases sitting between them. Germline V gene lookup returns CDR1 SGHAT and CDR2 FQNNGV. The CDR3 contains 17 residues. Study-level findings and limits: Later, TCR association rates were found to vary by HLA locus, highest for DRB1 and lowest for HLA-C.

Nominal health characterized the donors when sampled, though unrecorded immune exposures were likely. Primers included in the PCR were 60 Vbeta and 13 Jbeta primers. This table comes from immunoSEQ multiplex PCR, and its TCRdb copy is limited to in-frame clones, with some not included. This sample carries about 120,000 clones, roughly 80% of them seen once, and the ten largest clones take more than 20%. The TCR comes from a man aged 25 to 45 in good health and CMV-seropositive. This rearrangement joins TRBV11-2 to TRBJ2-6; possible D gene TRBD1, 6 bases. The sequenced sample was PBMCs. The CDR3 nucleotides read TGTGCCAGCAGCCAAATAGACAGGAAGACTGGGGCCAACGTCCTGACTTTC. The encoded protein is CASSQIDRKTGANVLTF.